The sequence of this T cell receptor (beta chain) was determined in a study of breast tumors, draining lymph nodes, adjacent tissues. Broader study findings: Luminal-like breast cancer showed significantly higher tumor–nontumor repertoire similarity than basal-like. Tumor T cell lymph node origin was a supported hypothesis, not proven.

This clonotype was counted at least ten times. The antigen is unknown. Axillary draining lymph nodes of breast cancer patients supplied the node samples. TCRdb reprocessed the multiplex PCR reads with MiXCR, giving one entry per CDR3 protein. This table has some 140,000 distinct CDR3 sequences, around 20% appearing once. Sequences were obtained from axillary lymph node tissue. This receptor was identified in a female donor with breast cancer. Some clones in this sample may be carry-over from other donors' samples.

The CDR3 nucleotides read TGTGCCAGCAGCCCAACAGGTTCTGGAAACACCATATATTTT. Translated, it gives CASSPTGSGNTIYF. The V call is TRBV7-9, the J call TRBJ1-3; the D gene is possibly TRBD1 (5 bases). This CDR3 is 14 amino acids long. Trimming took off 5 bases at V and 1 base at J, with 9 bases between the two ends. Germline assignment: CDR1 SEHNR and CDR2 FQNEAQ (reference sequence). Complete variable domain (other parts from reference TRBV7-9 and TRBJ1-3): DTGVSQNPRHKITKRGQNVTFRCDPISEHNRLYWYRQTLGQGPEFLTYFQNEAQLEKSRLLSDRFSAERPKGSFSTLEIQRTEQGDSAMYLCASSPTGSGNTIYFGEGSWLTVV.